This T cell receptor beta chain was profiled in a study of blood T cell repertoires in COVID-19. Background on the study: There were acute and convalescent COVID-19 samples, and they came from the United States, Italy and Spain. The analysed material was cDNA or gDNA that came from T cells, B-cell-depleted T cells, or PBMCs.

Germline V gives CDR1 SGHRS, CDR2 YFSETQ. Trimming cost V 4 bases and J 5 bases; bases outside gene matches: 13. This CDR3 is 16 amino acids long. The authors' processing: Amplification of reference gene primers provided the estimated nucleated cell counts. Assay used: immunoSEQ multiplex PCR; TCRdb lists only in-frame clones, some missing. V, J and clone size reflect that table, while D and trimming were determined from the DNA. The sample consists of under 350,000 clones, approximately 90% of them appearing once. The sequence derives from a man aged 35-49 years with acute or convalescent COVID-19. The sequenced material came from peripheral blood. V is TRBV5-1 and J is TRBJ1-1; 8 bases are a match to TRBD1. CDR3 amino acids: CASSPQGARGETEAFF. Written as DNA, the CDR3 is TGCGCCAGCAGCCCTCAGGGGGCGCGGGGAGAAACTGAAGCTTTCTTT. The whole variable domain, filled in from reference TRBV5-1 and TRBJ1-1, reads KAGVTQTPRYLIKTRGQQVTLSCSPISGHRSVSWYQQTPGQGLQFLFEYFSETQRNKGNFPGRFSGRQFSNSRSEMNVSTLELGDSALYLCASSPQGARGETEAFFGQGTRLTVV.